Described below is a single TCR beta chain sequence and its context. The data belong to a study of CD8 T cells in Susac syndrome. The RNA, about 0.5 to 1 ug, was put through reverse transcription using random hexamers. The CDR3 of TCR beta was amplified by immunoSEQ multiplex PCR across 54 Vbeta and 13 Jbeta. TCRdb used MiXCR to reprocess the immunoSEQ multiplex PCR reads, holding one entry per CDR3 protein. The profile shows about 80,000 distinct CDR3 sequences, roughly 91% of them singletons. From blood CD8+ and CD4+ T cells, TCR beta sequences were generated. FACS enriched CD8+ TEMRA cells, while bulk CD8+ and CD4+ were negatively isolated. After removal of 4 bases from V and 4 bases from J, the junction contained 11 bases not matched to a gene. Germline CDR1 and CDR2: SGHRS and YFSETQ. CDR3 length equals 16 residues.

The receptor was isolated from a human donor with multiple sclerosis. The specimen was CD8+ T cells from PBMCs. This chain connects TRBV5-1 to TRBJ2-5, with 9 bases fitting TRBD1. The CDR3 protein is CASSLTADRGGETQYF. DNA of the CDR3: TGCGCCAGCAGCCTAACCGCGGACAGGGGTGGAGAGACCCAGTACTTC. Complete variable domain (other parts from reference TRBV5-1 and TRBJ2-5): KAGVTQTPRYLIKTRGQQVTLSCSPISGHRSVSWYQQTPGQGLQFLFEYFSETQRNKGNFPGRFSGRQFSNSRSEMNVSTLELGDSALYLCASSLTADRGGETQYFGPGTRLLVL.